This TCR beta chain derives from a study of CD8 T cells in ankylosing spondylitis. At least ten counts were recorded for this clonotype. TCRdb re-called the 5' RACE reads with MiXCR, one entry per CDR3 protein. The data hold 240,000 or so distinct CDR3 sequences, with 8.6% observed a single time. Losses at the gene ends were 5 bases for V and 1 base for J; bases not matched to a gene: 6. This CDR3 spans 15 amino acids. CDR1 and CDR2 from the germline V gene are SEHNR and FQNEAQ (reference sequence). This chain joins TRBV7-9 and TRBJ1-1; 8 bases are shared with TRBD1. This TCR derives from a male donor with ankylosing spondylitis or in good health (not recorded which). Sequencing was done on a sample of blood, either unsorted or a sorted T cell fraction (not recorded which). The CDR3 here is CASSPDRGRNTEAFF. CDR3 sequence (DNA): TGTGCCAGCAGCCCAGACAGGGGAAGGAACACTGAAGCTTTCTTT.